The 16 T cell receptor beta chains in this list originate from one sample, sequenced in a study of T-cell memory formation after mild COVID-19. MiXCR was run by TCRdb on the 5' RACE reads, yielding one entry per CDR3 protein. The sample records around 310,000 distinct CDR3 sequences, roughly 15% being singletons. Sequenced sample: PBMCs or a T cell subset sorted from them (not recorded which). These receptors were collected from a man younger than 35 who had mild COVID-19 (a few samples of this study predate the infection). Cell type and time point are not known.

The V and J genes are TRBV6-5 and TRBJ2-1; TRBD2 matches 7 bases. With 7 bases clipped from V and 6 bases from J, the junction kept 12 bases outside the gene matches. This CDR3 spans 15 amino acids. In germline, CDR1 is MNHEY, CDR2 SVGAGI. DNA for the CDR3: TGTGCCAGCAAAATCAGCGGGAACCCTGGCAATGAGCAGTTCTTC. Protein: CASKISGNPGNEQFF.

This CDR3 reads CASSPRRGVDGELFF. CDR3 nucleotide sequence: TGTGCCAGCAGCCCCCGGCGGGGGGTCGACGGGGAGCTGTTTTTT. V and J are TRBV7-8 and TRBJ2-2, with 8 bases aligning to TRBD2. Germline CDR1 SGHVS, CDR2 FQNEAQ. The CDR3 consists of 15 residues. Unmatched junction bases numbered 9, after V lost 5 bases and J lost 7 bases.

In this sample, this clonotype turned up a few times. The chain has TRBV7-9 and TRBJ2-3; no reliable D call. Trimming took off 4 bases at V and 1 base at J, with 6 bases between the two ends. This CDR3 comprises 13 residues. CDR1 is SEHNR and CDR2 is FQNEAQ in the germline V gene (reference sequence). The CDR3, as DNA: TGTGCCAGCAGCTCCCGTCGCACAGATACGCAGTATTTT. Its translation is CASSSRRTDTQYF.

This rearrangement joins TRBV5-1 to TRBJ1-2, with D perhaps TRBD1 (5 bases). The CDR3 is made up of 14 amino acids. Germline CDR1 is SGHRS and CDR2 is YFSETQ. V lost 0 bases and J 8 bases, leaving 14 bases between the germline ends. The CDR3 loop is CASSLGDGTMGYTF. The CDR3, as DNA: TGCGCCAGCAGCTTGGGTGACGGGACTATGGGCTACACCTTC.

This clonotype was counted between two and nine times. The V and J genes are TRBV2 and TRBJ2-7, with D possibly matching TRBD1 (6 bases). Trimming took off 10 bases at V and 3 bases at J, with 25 bases between the two ends. The CDR3 has 16 residues. Per germline, CDR1 SNHLY and CDR2 FYNNEI. CDR3 bases: TGTGCCACGCCACCAAGCTCAGGGACACCACACTACGAGCAGTACTTC. It is translated as CATPPSSGTPHYEQYF.

The chain joins TRBV2 to TRBJ1-4; the D is unclear. CDR1 and CDR2 (germline): SNHLY, FYNNEI. The CDR3 contains 13 residues. The germline V and J ends were trimmed by 7 bases and 6 bases, with 12 bases remaining between them. The CDR3 loop is CASNPSRDEKLFF. The CDR3, as DNA: TGTGCCAGCAATCCCAGCCGAGATGAAAAACTGTTTTTT.

V gene TRBV29-1 combines with J gene TRBJ2-3; TRBD2 aligns across 10 bases. Losses at the gene ends were 0 bases for V and 4 bases for J; bases not matched to a gene: 4. The CDR3 contains 15 residues. CDR1 is SQVTM and CDR2 is ANQGSEA in the germline V gene. The CDR3 loop reads CSVEDSGGPSDTQYF. Written as DNA, the CDR3 is TGCAGCGTTGAAGATAGCGGGGGGCCGTCAGATACGCAGTATTTT.

As DNA, the CDR3 is TGTGCCAGCAGCAGGGTCAGGGGAACTGAAGCTTTCTTT. Encoded protein: CASSRVRGTEAFF. The chain carries TRBV6-2 or TRBV6-3 and TRBJ1-1; possible D gene TRBD1, 6 bases. V was shortened by 6 bases and J by 5 bases, with 13 bases between the two germline ends. The CDR3 is 13 amino acids. The germline CDR1 and CDR2 sequences are MNHEY and SVGEGT.

Many counts were recorded for this clonotype. V is TRBV5-6 and J is TRBJ2-5; no definite D call. CDR3 size: 15 residues. Germline V gene sequence: CDR1 SGHDT, CDR2 YYEEEE. Trimming cost V 2 bases and J 4 bases, with 15 bases left between them. This CDR3 is CASSLMRWGGETQYF. CDR3 nucleotides: TGTGCCAGCAGCTTAATGAGATGGGGTGGAGAGACCCAGTACTTC. The full variable domain, its missing parts supplied by reference TRBV5-6 and TRBJ2-5, is DAGVTQSPTHLIKTRGQQVTLRCSPKSGHDTVSWYQQALGQGPQFIFQYYEEEERQRGNFPDRFSGHQFPNYSSELNVNALLLGDSALYLCASSLMRWGGETQYFGPGTRLLVL.

The CDR3 loop is CASSLTAKDTQYF. The CDR3 DNA is TGTGCCAGCAGTTTGACAGCGAAGGATACGCAGTATTTT. The genes are TRBV27 and TRBJ2-3; perhaps TRBD1 as D (5 bases). V was shortened by 3 bases and J by 6 bases, with 10 bases between the two germline ends. CDR3 length equals 13 residues. Germline assignment: CDR1 MNHEY and CDR2 SMNVEV (reference sequence).

This clonotype showed up just a few times. This chain joins TRBV6-1 and TRBJ1-1; D gene ambiguous. Looked up from germline, CDR1 is MNHNS and CDR2 is SASEGT. Deletions cut 6 bases from V and 4 bases from J, with 18 bases between. The CDR3 sequence is 15 residues long. CDR3 protein: CASSRSRAGITEAFF. As DNA, the CDR3 is TGTGCCAGCAGCCGCAGTAGGGCTGGGATCACTGAAGCTTTCTTT.

A few counts support this clonotype. CDR3 sequence (DNA): TGTGCCAGCAGGCGAGCGGGGGGGAGCTCCTACAATGAGCAGTTCTTC. Its translation: CASRRAGGSSYNEQFF. The rearrangement joins TRBV7-2 to TRBJ2-1, with 10 bases fitting TRBD2. The CDR3 spans 16 residues. J lost 0 bases, V lost 6 bases, and 5 bases had no gene match. Germline lookup yields CDR1 SGHTA and CDR2 FQGNSA.

The CDR3 region has the DNA TGTGCCAGCAGTCGGAAAGCGGTAGGCACAGATACGCAGTATTTT. Translating gives CASSRKAVGTDTQYF. The chain employs TRBV5-6 and TRBJ2-3; D may be TRBD2 (5 bases). Trimming pared 5 bases from V and 1 base from J, leaving 14 bases between. The CDR3 has 15 amino acids. Looked up from germline, CDR1 is SGHDT and CDR2 is YYEEEE. Complete variable domain (other parts from reference TRBV5-6 and TRBJ2-3): DAGVTQSPTHLIKTRGQQVTLRCSPKSGHDTVSWYQQALGQGPQFIFQYYEEEERQRGNFPDRFSGHQFPNYSSELNVNALLLGDSALYLCASSRKAVGTDTQYFGPGTRLTVL.

The chain combines TRBV12-3 or TRBV12-4 with TRBJ1-1, with 11 bases aligning to TRBD1. Trimming cost V 2 bases and J 6 bases; bases outside gene matches: 5. This CDR3 is 15 amino acids long. This CDR3 reads CASSLIGTGGAEAFF. The CDR3 bases are TGTGCCAGCAGTTTAATTGGGACAGGGGGGGCTGAAGCTTTCTTT.

The rearrangement uses TRBV19 and TRBJ2-7; TRBD1 aligns across 9 bases. This CDR3 comprises 15 residues. Germline CDR1 LNHDA, CDR2 SQIVND (reference sequence). Unmatched junction bases numbered 8, after V lost 2 bases and J lost 6 bases. Here the CDR3 DNA reads TGTGCCAGTAGTATATCGGGACAGGGTTTCGGCGAGCAGTACTTC. Amino acid sequence: CASSISGQGFGEQYF.

The chain combines TRBV7-9 with TRBJ1-3, with D possibly TRBD1 on 6 matching bases. The CDR3 contains 17 residues. Germline V gene sequence: CDR1 SEHNR, CDR2 FQNEAQ (reference sequence). V was cut by 2 bases and J by 0 bases, with 14 bases left in between. CDR3 coding DNA: TGTGCCAGCAGCTTACCCGACGGGGGCTTCTCTGGAAACACCATATATTTT. This encodes CASSLPDGGFSGNTIYF.